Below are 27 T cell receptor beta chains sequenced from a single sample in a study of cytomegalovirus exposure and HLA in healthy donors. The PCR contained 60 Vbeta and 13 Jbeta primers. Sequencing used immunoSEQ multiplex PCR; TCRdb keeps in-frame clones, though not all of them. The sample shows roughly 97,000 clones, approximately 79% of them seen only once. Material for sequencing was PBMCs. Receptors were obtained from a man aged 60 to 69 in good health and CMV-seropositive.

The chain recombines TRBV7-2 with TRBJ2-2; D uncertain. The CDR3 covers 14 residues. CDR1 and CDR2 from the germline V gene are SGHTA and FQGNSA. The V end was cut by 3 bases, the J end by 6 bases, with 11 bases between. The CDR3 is CASSFRHNAGELFF. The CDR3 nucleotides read TGTGCCAGCAGCTTCAGGCACAATGCCGGGGAGCTGTTTTTT.

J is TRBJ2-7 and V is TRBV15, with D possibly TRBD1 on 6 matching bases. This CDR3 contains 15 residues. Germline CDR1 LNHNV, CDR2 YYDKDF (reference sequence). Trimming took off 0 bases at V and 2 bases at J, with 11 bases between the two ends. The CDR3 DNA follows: TGTGCCACCAGCAGAGATGGACAGACAGCCTACGAGCAGTACTTC. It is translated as CATSRDGQTAYEQYF.

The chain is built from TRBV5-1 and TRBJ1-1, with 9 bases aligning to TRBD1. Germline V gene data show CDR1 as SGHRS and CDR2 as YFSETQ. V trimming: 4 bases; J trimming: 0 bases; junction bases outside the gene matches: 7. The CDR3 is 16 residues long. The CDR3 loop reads CASSPGGDRVNTEAFF. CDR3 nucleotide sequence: TGCGCCAGCAGCCCCGGAGGGGACAGGGTGAACACTGAAGCTTTCTTT.

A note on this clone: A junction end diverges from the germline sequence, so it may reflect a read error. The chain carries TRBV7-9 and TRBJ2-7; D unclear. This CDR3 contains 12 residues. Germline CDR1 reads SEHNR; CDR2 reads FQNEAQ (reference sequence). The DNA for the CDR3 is TGTTCCAGCAGCTTGAGCTCCTACGAGCAGTACTTC. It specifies CSSSLSSYEQYF. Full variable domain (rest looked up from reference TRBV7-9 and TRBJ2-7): DTGVSQNPRHKITKRGQNVTFRCDPISEHNRLYWYRQTLGQGPEFLTYFQNEAQLEKSRLLSDRFSAERPKGSFSTLEIQRTEQGDSAMYLCSSSLSSYEQYFGPGTRLTVT.

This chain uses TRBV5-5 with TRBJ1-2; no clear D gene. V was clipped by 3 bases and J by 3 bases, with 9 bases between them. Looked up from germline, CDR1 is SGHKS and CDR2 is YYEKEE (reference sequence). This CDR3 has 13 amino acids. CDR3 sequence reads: CASSSVNYYGYTF. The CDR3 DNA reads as TGTGCCAGCAGCTCGGTCAACTACTATGGCTACACCTTC.

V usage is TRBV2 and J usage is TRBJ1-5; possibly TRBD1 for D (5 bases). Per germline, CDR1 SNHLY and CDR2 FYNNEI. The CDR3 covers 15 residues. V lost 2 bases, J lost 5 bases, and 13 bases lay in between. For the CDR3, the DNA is TGTGCCAGCAGTGAACGGGGGTTGGGGGATCAGCCCCAGCATTTT. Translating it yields CASSERGLGDQPQHF. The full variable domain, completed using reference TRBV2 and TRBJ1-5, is EPEVTQTPSHQVTQMGQEVILRCVPISNHLYFYWYRQILGQKVEFLVSFYNNEISEKSEIFDDQFSVERPDGSNFTLKIRSTKLEDSAMYFCASSERGLGDQPQHFGDGTRLSIL.

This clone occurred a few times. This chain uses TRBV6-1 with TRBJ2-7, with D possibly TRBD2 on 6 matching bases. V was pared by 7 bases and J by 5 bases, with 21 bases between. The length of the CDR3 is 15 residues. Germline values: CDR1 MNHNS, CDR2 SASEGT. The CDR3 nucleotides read TGTGCCAGCACCACAATCGGTGGAGGGATAGACGAGCAGTACTTC. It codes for CASTTIGGGIDEQYF.

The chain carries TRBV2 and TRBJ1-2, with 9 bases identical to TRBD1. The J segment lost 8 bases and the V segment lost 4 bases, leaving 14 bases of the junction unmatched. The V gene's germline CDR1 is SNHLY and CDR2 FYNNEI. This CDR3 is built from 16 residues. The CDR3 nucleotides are TGTGCCAGCAGTGCCGGGACAGGGCCTAGTTTTCAGGGCTACACCTTC. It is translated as CASSAGTGPSFQGYTF.

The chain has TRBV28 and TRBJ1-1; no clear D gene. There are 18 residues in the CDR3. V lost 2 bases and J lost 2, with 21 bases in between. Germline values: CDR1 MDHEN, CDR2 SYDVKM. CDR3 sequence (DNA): TGTGCCAGCAGTTTAGGGTATGAGGGAACCTCCCCCAACACTGAAGCTTTCTTT. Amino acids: CASSLGYEGTSPNTEAFF. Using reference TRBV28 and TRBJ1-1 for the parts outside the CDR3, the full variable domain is DVKVTQSSRYLVKRTGEKVFLECVQDMDHENMFWYRQDPGLGLRLIYFSYDVKMKEKGDIPEGYSVSREKKERFSLILESASTNQTSMYLCASSLGYEGTSPNTEAFFGQGTRLTVV.

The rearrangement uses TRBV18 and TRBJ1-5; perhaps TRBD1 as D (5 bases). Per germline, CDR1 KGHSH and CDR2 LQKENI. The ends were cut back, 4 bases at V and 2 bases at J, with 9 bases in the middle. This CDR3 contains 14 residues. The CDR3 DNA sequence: TGTGCCAGCTCACAGGGGAACGGCAATCAGCCCCAGCATTTT. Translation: CASSQGNGNQPQHF.

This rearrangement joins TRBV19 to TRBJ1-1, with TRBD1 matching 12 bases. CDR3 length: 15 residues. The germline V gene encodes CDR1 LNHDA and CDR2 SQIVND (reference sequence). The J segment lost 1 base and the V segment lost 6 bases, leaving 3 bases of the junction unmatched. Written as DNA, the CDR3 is TGTGCCAGTAGGGGGACAGGGGGCTCGAACACTGAAGCTTTCTTT. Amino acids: CASRGTGGSNTEAFF.

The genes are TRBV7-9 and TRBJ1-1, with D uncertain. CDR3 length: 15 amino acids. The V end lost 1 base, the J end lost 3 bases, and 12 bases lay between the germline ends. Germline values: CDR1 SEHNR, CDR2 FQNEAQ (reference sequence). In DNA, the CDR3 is TGTGCCAGCAGCTTAGGGTCCCTTCTAGACACTGAAGCTTTCTTT. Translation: CASSLGSLLDTEAFF.

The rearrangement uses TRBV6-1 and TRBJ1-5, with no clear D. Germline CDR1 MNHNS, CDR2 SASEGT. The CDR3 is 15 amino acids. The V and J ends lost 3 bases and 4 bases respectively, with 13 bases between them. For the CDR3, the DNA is TGTGCCAGCAGTGAGAGGGAAGGAGTAAATCAGCCCCAGCATTTT. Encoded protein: CASSEREGVNQPQHF.

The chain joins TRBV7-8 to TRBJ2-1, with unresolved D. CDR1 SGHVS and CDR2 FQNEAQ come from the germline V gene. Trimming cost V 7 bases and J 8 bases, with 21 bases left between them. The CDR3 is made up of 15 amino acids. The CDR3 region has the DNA TGTGCCAGCATCGCTTATCCAGGTCGATTCGATGAGCAGTTCTTC. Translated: CASIAYPGRFDEQFF.

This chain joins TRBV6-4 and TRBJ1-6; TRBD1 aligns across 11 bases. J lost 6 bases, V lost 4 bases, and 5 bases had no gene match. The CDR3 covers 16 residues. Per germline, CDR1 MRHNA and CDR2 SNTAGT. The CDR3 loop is CASSASGTGGNSPLHF. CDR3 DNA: TGTGCCAGCAGTGCCTCCGGGACAGGGGGTAATTCACCCCTCCACTTT.

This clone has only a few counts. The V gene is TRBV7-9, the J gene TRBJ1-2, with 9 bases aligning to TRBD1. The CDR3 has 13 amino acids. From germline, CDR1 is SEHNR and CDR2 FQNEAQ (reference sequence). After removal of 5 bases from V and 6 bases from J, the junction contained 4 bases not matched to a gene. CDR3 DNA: TGTGCCAGCAGCCCGGGACAGGGTCATGGCTACACCTTC. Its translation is CASSPGQGHGYTF.

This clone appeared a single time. CDR3 sequence (DNA): TGTGCCAGCAGCCCCCAGTCAGGGCGGTTTGGAAACACCATATATTTT. Amino acid sequence: CASSPQSGRFGNTIYF. The chain combines TRBV9 with TRBJ1-3; D perhaps matches TRBD1 (5 bases). The CDR3 runs 16 residues. The germline V and J ends were trimmed by 4 bases and 3 bases, with 17 bases remaining between them. Germline loops: CDR1 SGDLS, CDR2 YYNGEE.

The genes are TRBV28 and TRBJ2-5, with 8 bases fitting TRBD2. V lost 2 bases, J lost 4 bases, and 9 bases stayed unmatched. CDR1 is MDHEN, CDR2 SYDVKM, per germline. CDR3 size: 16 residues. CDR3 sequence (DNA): TGTGCCAGCAGTTTACCCCCACGGGGGGGTCGAGAGACCCAGTACTTC. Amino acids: CASSLPPRGGRETQYF.

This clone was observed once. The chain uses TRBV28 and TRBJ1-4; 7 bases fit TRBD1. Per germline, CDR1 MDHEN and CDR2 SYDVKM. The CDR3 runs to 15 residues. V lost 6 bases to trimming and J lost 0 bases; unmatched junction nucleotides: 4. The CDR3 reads CASRTGSATNEKLFF. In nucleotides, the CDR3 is TGTGCCAGCAGGACAGGGTCCGCAACTAATGAAAAACTGTTTTTT. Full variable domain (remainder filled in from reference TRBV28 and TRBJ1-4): DVKVTQSSRYLVKRTGEKVFLECVQDMDHENMFWYRQDPGLGLRLIYFSYDVKMKEKGDIPEGYSVSREKKERFSLILESASTNQTSMYLCASRTGSATNEKLFFGSGTQLSVL.

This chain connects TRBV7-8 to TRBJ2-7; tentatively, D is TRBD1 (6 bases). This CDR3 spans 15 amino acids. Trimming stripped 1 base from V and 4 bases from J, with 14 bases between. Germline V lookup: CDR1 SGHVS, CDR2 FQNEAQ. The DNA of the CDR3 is TGTGCCAGCAGCTTAGAAGTACAGGGATGGTACGAGCAGTACTTC. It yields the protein CASSLEVQGWYEQYF. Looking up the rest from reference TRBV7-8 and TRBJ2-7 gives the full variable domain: GAGVSQSPRYKVAKRGQDVALRCDPISGHVSLFWYQQALGQGPEFLTYFQNEAQLDKSGLPSDRFFAERPEGSVSTLKIQRTQQEDSAVYLCASSLEVQGWYEQYFGPGTRLTVT.

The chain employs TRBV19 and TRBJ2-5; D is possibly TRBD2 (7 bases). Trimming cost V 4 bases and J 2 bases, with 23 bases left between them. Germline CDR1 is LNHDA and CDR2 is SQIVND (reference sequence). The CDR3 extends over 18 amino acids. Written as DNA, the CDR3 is TGTGCCAGTAGTAAGAGGGGGGGTGGGGTAGCAGGGCAAGAGACCCAGTACTTC. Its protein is CASSKRGGGVAGQETQYF. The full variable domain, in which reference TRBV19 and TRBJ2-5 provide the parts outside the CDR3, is DGGITQSPKYLFRKEGQNVTLSCEQNLNHDAMYWYRQDPGQGLRLIYYSQIVNDFQKGDIAEGYSVSREKKESFPLTVTSAQKNPTAFYLCASSKRGGGVAGQETQYFGPGTRLLVL.

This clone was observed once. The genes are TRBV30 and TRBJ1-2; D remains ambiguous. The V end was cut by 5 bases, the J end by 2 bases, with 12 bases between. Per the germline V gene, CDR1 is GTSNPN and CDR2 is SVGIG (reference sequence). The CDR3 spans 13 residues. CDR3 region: CAWAEGGNYGYTF. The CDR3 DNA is TGTGCCTGGGCGGAGGGAGGAAACTATGGCTACACCTTC.

The CDR3 coding sequence is TGTGCCAGCAGCTTAGGAGGATCTGGGGCCAACGTCCTGACTTTC. Amino acids: CASSLGGSGANVLTF. The rearrangement links TRBV7-8 to TRBJ2-6, with D unresolved. Trimming cost V 1 base and J 1 base, with 5 bases left between them. This CDR3 has 15 amino acids. Looked up from germline, CDR1 is SGHVS and CDR2 is FQNEAQ.

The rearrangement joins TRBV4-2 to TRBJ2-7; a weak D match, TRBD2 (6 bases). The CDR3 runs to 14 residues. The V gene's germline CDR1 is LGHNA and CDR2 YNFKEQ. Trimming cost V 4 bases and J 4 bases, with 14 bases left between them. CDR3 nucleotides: TGTGCCAGCAGCCCCCTAGAGGGGAGGTACGAGCAGTACTTC. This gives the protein CASSPLEGRYEQYF.

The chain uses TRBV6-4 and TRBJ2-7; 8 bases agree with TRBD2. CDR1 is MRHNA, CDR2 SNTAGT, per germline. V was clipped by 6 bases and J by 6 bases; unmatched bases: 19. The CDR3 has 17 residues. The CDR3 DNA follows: TGTGCCAGCAGCCCCAGCGGGGGCCCCAGATCGATCGGCGAGCAGTACTTC. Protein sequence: CASSPSGGPRSIGEQYF.

This chain's CDR3 is CATGQGAGGEQYF. CDR3 DNA sequence: TGTGCCACCGGACAGGGGGCCGGCGGCGAGCAGTACTTC. The chain employs TRBV19 and TRBJ2-7; 11 bases line up with TRBD1. CDR1 LNHDA and CDR2 SQIVND come from the germline V gene (reference sequence). The CDR3 is 13 amino acids. V shed 10 bases, J shed 6 bases, and the junction held 8 bases outside the gene matches.

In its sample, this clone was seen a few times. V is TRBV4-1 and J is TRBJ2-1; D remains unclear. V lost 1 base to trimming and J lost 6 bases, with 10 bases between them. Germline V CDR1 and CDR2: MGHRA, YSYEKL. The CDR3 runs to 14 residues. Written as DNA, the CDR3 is TGCGCCAGCAGCCAAGTTCGCCTACTCAATGAGCAGTTCTTC. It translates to CASSQVRLLNEQFF.